The rows below give T cell receptor beta chains drawn from one sample of a study of identical twins. From the 5' RACE reads, TCRdb called clonotypes with MiXCR, one entry per CDR3 protein. Among around 530,000 distinct CDR3 sequences listed, roughly 15% were seen once. This sample also appeared in a second study, on yellow fever vaccine responses in identical twins.

The sample taken for sequencing was CD4+ T cells sorted from blood. The receptors were gathered from a young woman in good health. Both conserved end residues are part of each CDR3. A D gene is named only where the DNA matches it firmly. Not every row has a clone size; where given, it reads once, few, many or a size class.

d_gene	abundance	j_gene	v_gene	CDR3aa	CDR3nt
.	.	TRBJ2-7	TRBV6-5	CASSFLRGEQYF	TGTGCCAGCAGTTTCCTTAGAGGCGAGCAGTACTTC
.	few	TRBJ2-1	TRBV21-1	CASMGQGCYNEQFF	TGTGCCAGCATGGGACAGGGGTGCTACAATGAGCAGTTCTTC
.	.	TRBJ2-1	TRBV12-3/TRBV12-4	CASTHQTGSKYNEQFF	TGTGCCAGCACTCATCAGACAGGCTCGAAATACAATGAGCAGTTCTTC
TRBD2	.	TRBJ2-4	TRBV20-1	CSASLAGGRYAKNIQYF	TGCAGTGCTAGCTTAGCGGGAGGACGATATGCCAAAAACATTCAGTACTTC
.	few	TRBJ2-6	TRBV7-3	CASSLIGGSGANVLTF	TGTGCCAGCAGCTTAATAGGGGGATCTGGGGCCAACGTCCTGACTTTC
.	few	TRBJ2-7	TRBV5-1	CASSLSSGFSYEQYF	TGCGCCAGCAGCTTGTCTTCGGGGTTCTCCTACGAGCAGTACTTC
.	few	TRBJ2-1	TRBV11-2	CASSLVGALTLSSYNEQFF	TGTGCCAGCAGCTTAGTGGGGGCACTTACCCTAAGCTCCTACAATGAGCAGTTCTTC
TRBD1	few	TRBJ2-2	TRBV10-3	CATRGQSNTGELFF	TGTGCCACCAGGGGACAGTCGAACACCGGGGAGCTGTTTTTT
.	.	TRBJ2-2	TRBV18	CASSPGAGPGELFF	TGTGCCAGCTCACCAGGTGCCGGCCCCGGGGAGCTGTTTTTT
.	.	TRBJ1-5	TRBV2	CASRAEGDSPQHF	TGTGCCAGCAGAGCGGAGGGGGATTCGCCCCAGCATTTT
.	.	TRBJ1-1	TRBV11-3	CASSRSGQYNTEAFF	TGTGCCAGCAGCCGGTCCGGACAGTATAACACTGAAGCTTTCTTT
.	.	TRBJ2-2	TRBV9	CASSVQGRPNTGELFF	TGTGCCAGCAGCGTACAGGGAAGACCGAACACCGGGGAGCTGTTTTTT
.	many	TRBJ2-3	TRBV29-1	CSVQASGTDTQYF	TGCAGCGTTCAGGCTAGCGGCACAGATACGCAGTATTTT
.	few	TRBJ2-1	TRBV5-6	CASSLARRGGNEQFF	TGTGCCAGCAGCTTGGCCAGGCGGGGTGGCAATGAGCAGTTCTTC
.	.	TRBJ2-5	TRBV18	CASSPLQSQETQYF	TGTGCCAGCTCACCATTACAGAGCCAAGAGACCCAGTACTTC
TRBD1	.	TRBJ1-2	TRBV6-5	CASSYSRTGKLYGYTF	TGTGCCAGCAGTTACTCCCGGACAGGGAAGCTCTATGGCTACACCTTC
.	.	TRBJ2-7	TRBV28	CASSLYETGIYEQYF	TGTGCCAGCAGTTTATACGAGACAGGAATCTACGAGCAGTACTTC
.	.	TRBJ1-1	TRBV7-9	CASMDNLMNTEAFF	TGTGCCAGTATGGACAACTTGATGAACACTGAAGCTTTCTTT
TRBD2	few	TRBJ2-7	TRBV5-1	CASSPASSGSPGEQYF	TGCGCCAGCAGCCCGGCCTCTAGCGGGAGTCCGGGCGAGCAGTACTTC
.	.	TRBJ2-3	TRBV12-3/TRBV12-4	CASSQLDTQYF	TGTGCCAGCAGTCAGCTCGATACGCAGTATTTT
.	few	TRBJ2-6	TRBV10-2	CASSATRGFSGANVLTF	TGCGCCAGCAGTGCGACGAGAGGTTTCTCTGGGGCCAACGTCCTGACTTTC
.	.	TRBJ2-5	TRBV6-6	CASSLHWKETQYF	TGTGCCAGCAGTTTACATTGGAAAGAGACCCAGTACTTC
.	few	TRBJ2-1	TRBV20-1	CSARERGTSYNEQFF	TGCAGTGCTAGAGAAAGGGGGACGTCCTACAATGAGCAGTTCTTC
TRBD1	.	TRBJ2-5	TRBV5-1	CASSLGQGQGETQYF	TGCGCCAGCAGCTTGGGACAGGGCCAAGGAGAGACCCAGTACTTC
TRBD1	once	TRBJ2-2	TRBV2	CASRTQGAGELFF	TGTGCCAGCAGGACTCAGGGGGCCGGGGAGCTGTTTTTT
.	.	TRBJ1-2	TRBV2	CASSGQLYGYTF	TGTGCCAGCAGTGGACAGCTCTATGGCTACACCTTC
TRBD2	few	TRBJ2-2	TRBV7-9	CASRPGLADTNTGELFF	TGTGCCAGCAGACCGGGACTAGCGGACACCAACACCGGGGAGCTGTTTTTT
.	many	TRBJ1-5	TRBV12-3/TRBV12-4	CASSLGTRDSNQPQHF	TGTGCCAGCAGTTTAGGTACCCGTGACAGCAATCAGCCCCAGCATTTT
.	.	TRBJ2-3	TRBV9	CASSPRGGGSSTDTQYF	TGTGCCAGCAGCCCCAGGGGGGGTGGATCTAGCACAGATACGCAGTATTTT
TRBD2	many	TRBJ2-5	TRBV20-1	CSAWGREGLNQETQYF	TGCAGTGCCTGGGGACGGGAGGGCCTGAACCAAGAGACCCAGTACTTC
TRBD1	few	TRBJ1-4	TRBV12-3/TRBV12-4	CASSFSAGTVEKLFF	TGTGCCAGCAGTTTTAGCGCTGGGACAGTCGAAAAACTGTTTTTT
.	.	TRBJ1-1	TRBV12-3/TRBV12-4	CASSLEGRAFF	TGTGCCAGCAGTTTAGAGGGGAGAGCTTTCTTT
.	.	TRBJ2-5	TRBV20-1	CSAPNRVETQYF	TGCAGTGCTCCGAACAGGGTGGAGACCCAGTACTTC
TRBD2	few	TRBJ2-1	TRBV10-3	CAISPTSGTDEQFF	TGTGCCATCAGCCCTACTAGCGGGACGGATGAGCAGTTCTTC
TRBD1	few	TRBJ2-1	TRBV14	CASSHRPGTGNSDNEQFF	TGTGCCAGCAGCCACCGTCCCGGGACAGGGAACTCGGACAATGAGCAGTTCTTC
.	.	TRBJ1-2	TRBV12-3/TRBV12-4	CASSLSPGSNYGYTF	TGTGCCAGCAGTTTGTCGCCGGGATCTAACTATGGCTACACCTTC
TRBD1	.	TRBJ2-5	TRBV20-1	CSARDPGTGLLETQYF	TGCAGTGCTAGAGATCCCGGGACAGGTCTTTTGGAGACCCAGTACTTC